One and the same sample provided the 13 T cell receptor beta chains below, sequenced in a study of identical twins listed by TCRdb under 2016. The library was made by 5' RACE. Sequenced on an Illumina HiSeq 2000. Through fastp at Q25 and MiXCR, TCRdb rebuilt clones from the public reads, retaining in-frame beta chains. Rows are unified per CDR3 protein, each entry keeping the most common DNA and genes. The sample has around 480,000 distinct CDR3 sequences on record, 14% of them singletons. The ten largest clones add up to more than 0.5% of the sample. These data are also associated with another study on yellow fever vaccine responses in identical twins.

The specimen sequenced was CD4+ T cells sorted from blood. Every receptor here comes from a woman aged 18-30 years in good health.

This clonotype has ten or more counts. The rearrangement uses TRBV5-1 and TRBJ1-2, with 8 bases lining up with TRBD1. The germline gives CDR1 SGHRS, CDR2 YFSETQ. Unmatched junction bases numbered 7, after V lost 4 bases and J lost 8 bases. This CDR3 region has 13 residues. The CDR3 sequence: CASSIGTGGGYTF. CDR3 in DNA: TGCGCCAGCAGCATAGGGACAGGCGGGGGCTACACCTTC. The full variable domain, its missing parts supplied by reference TRBV5-1 and TRBJ1-2, is KAGVTQTPRYLIKTRGQQVTLSCSPISGHRSVSWYQQTPGQGLQFLFEYFSETQRNKGNFPGRFSGRQFSNSRSEMNVSTLELGDSALYLCASSIGTGGGYTFGSGTRLTVV.

This clonotype was observed many times. This sequence joins TRBV12-3 or TRBV12-4 and TRBJ2-7; a possible D gene is TRBD2 (5 bases). CDR3 length equals 13 residues. Trimming removed 4 bases from V and 5 bases from J, with 12 bases in between. The CDR3 protein is CASSWSSLNEQYF. The CDR3 coding sequence is TGTGCCAGCAGTTGGTCTAGCCTGAACGAGCAGTACTTC.

This rearrangement joins TRBV2 to TRBJ2-1, with TRBD1 as a possible D gene (5 bases). The CDR3 spans 14 residues. Trimming removed 6 bases at V and 8 bases at J, with 17 bases between. The V gene's germline CDR1 is SNHLY and CDR2 FYNNEI. Written as DNA, the CDR3 is TGTGCCAGCAGCGAAAAAAGAAAGGGGTATGAGCAGTTCTTC. Protein: CASSEKRKGYEQFF.

This clonotype came up a few times. Since the CDR3 does not end with the conserved phenylalanine or tryptophan, this likely comes from a read error. The DNA is omitted, as the CDR3 cannot be located on it reliably, and the CDR3 follows TCRdb's listing. V gene TRBV7-7 combines with J gene TRBJ2-7; the table's D call TRBD1 went unverified against the DNA. The CDR3 numbers 14 amino acids, ends counted. The germline V gene has CDR1 SSHAT and CDR2 FNYEAQ (reference sequence). CDR3 region: CASSPYSGTVLSGL.

The CDR3 sequence is CASSPSGTGVYTEAFF. The DNA of the CDR3 is TGTGCCAGCAGTCCCTCCGGGACAGGGGTGTATACTGAAGCTTTCTTT. V usage is TRBV28 and J usage is TRBJ1-1; 10 positions match TRBD1. Germline V CDR1 and CDR2: MDHEN, SYDVKM. This CDR3 is 16 amino acids long. With 5 bases clipped from V and 5 bases from J, the junction kept 11 bases outside the gene matches.

The sample holds many counts of this clonotype. This sequence joins TRBV5-1 and TRBJ2-2; 12 bases fit TRBD1. Per the germline V gene, CDR1 is SGHRS and CDR2 is YFSETQ. The CDR3 covers 16 residues. The J segment lost 6 bases and the V segment lost 4 bases, leaving 7 bases of the junction unmatched. This CDR3 is CASSEGDRGRPGELFF. In DNA, the CDR3 is TGCGCCAGCAGCGAAGGGGACAGGGGGCGCCCCGGGGAGCTGTTTTTT.

There are a few counts of this clonotype. This sequence joins TRBV7-3 and TRBJ2-3; unclear D gene. Germline V gene sequence: CDR1 SGHTA, CDR2 FQGTGA. V lost 2 bases to trimming and J lost 2 bases, with 11 bases between them. The CDR3 extends over 15 amino acids. The CDR3 is CASSLDGSITDTQYF. The CDR3 bases are TGTGCCAGCAGCTTAGACGGGTCCATCACAGATACGCAGTATTTT.

This chain links TRBV20-1 with TRBJ2-2, with TRBD2 as a possible D gene (5 bases). The germline V gene has CDR1 DFQATT and CDR2 SNEGSKA (reference sequence). V lost 1 base to trimming and J lost 5 bases, with 11 bases between them. The CDR3 sequence is 14 residues long. The CDR3 region is CSARVNSGTGELFF. Written as DNA, the CDR3 is TGCAGTGCTAGAGTGAATTCGGGAACCGGGGAGCTGTTTTTT.

The CDR3 region has the DNA TGCGCCAGCAGCCTAATAGGACAGGTCACCGGGGAGCTGTTTTTT. Encoded protein: CASSLIGQVTGELFF. The rearrangement joins TRBV5-1 to TRBJ2-2, with 7 nucleotides matching TRBD1. J gave up 4 bases and V 4 bases, and 7 bases lay outside the gene matches. The CDR3 is 15 residues long. CDR1 is SGHRS and CDR2 is YFSETQ in the germline V gene.

This clonotype was observed a handful of times. The chain employs TRBV28 and TRBJ2-7; the match to TRBD1 covers 8 bases. With V trimmed by 5 bases and J by 9 bases, 6 bases remained unmatched. The germline V gene has CDR1 MDHEN and CDR2 SYDVKM. This CDR3 is 12 amino acids long. The CDR3 is CASSLSTGGQYF. CDR3 coding DNA: TGTGCCAGCAGTCTATCAACAGGGGGGCAGTACTTC.

This sequence joins TRBV12-3 or TRBV12-4 and TRBJ2-7; a possible D gene is TRBD2 (6 bases). This CDR3 is built from 15 residues. Between the trimmed V and J ends, which lost 3 bases and 2 bases, there was a span of 14 bases. The DNA for the CDR3 is TGTGCCAGCAGTTTTGCTAGATCGGGGGCCTACGAGCAGTACTTC. Its protein product is CASSFARSGAYEQYF.

In this sample, this clonotype turned up a few times. CDR3 DNA: TGTGCCAGCAGCTTAGGGACCTCAGGGGTCACTGAAGCTTTCTTT. Its protein product is CASSLGTSGVTEAFF. This chain connects TRBV7-9 to TRBJ1-1, with D perhaps TRBD1 (6 bases). Germline CDR1 reads SEHNR; CDR2 reads FQNEAQ (reference sequence). V lost 1 base and J lost 4, with 13 bases in between. This CDR3 is 15 amino acids long.

This clonotype has ten or more counts. CDR3: CASSLEGLEQFF. The CDR3 bases are TGCGCCAGCAGCTTGGAGGGGCTTGAGCAGTTCTTC. The chain recombines TRBV5-1 with TRBJ2-1; D perhaps matches TRBD1 (5 bases). V was clipped by 0 bases and J by 9 bases, with 7 bases between them. The CDR3 contains 12 residues. Germline CDR1 and CDR2: SGHRS and YFSETQ. The entire variable domain, with the rest obtained from reference TRBV5-1 and TRBJ2-1, is as follows: KAGVTQTPRYLIKTRGQQVTLSCSPISGHRSVSWYQQTPGQGLQFLFEYFSETQRNKGNFPGRFSGRQFSNSRSEMNVSTLELGDSALYLCASSLEGLEQFFGPGTRLTVL.